This TCR beta chain was captured in a study of T cells after yellow fever vaccination. As for the study in general: Fractions containing few cells were prepared with SMART-Seq v4 Ultra Low Input.

Germline V lookup: CDR1 MNHEY, CDR2 SMNVEV (reference sequence). Deletions cut 6 bases from V and 4 bases from J, with 22 bases between. The CDR3 runs to 16 residues. MiXCR, applied by TCRdb to the 5' RACE reads, yields one record per CDR3 protein. Altogether 100,000 to 150,000 distinct CDR3 sequences are present, approximately 8.4% being singletons, with the ten largest covering 30% to 40%. This clonotype was counted a few times. V is TRBV27 and J is TRBJ2-7, with D tentatively TRBD2 (6 bases). The source material was CD8+ T cells sorted from PBMCs, sampled on the day of the yellow fever booster vaccination. The source of this sequence is a man between 18 and 29 years old who received the YFV17D yellow fever vaccine. CDR3 loop: CASSQTSQGGGYEQYF. The CDR3 bases are TGTGCCAGCAGCCAGACCTCCCAGGGAGGTGGGTACGAGCAGTACTTC.